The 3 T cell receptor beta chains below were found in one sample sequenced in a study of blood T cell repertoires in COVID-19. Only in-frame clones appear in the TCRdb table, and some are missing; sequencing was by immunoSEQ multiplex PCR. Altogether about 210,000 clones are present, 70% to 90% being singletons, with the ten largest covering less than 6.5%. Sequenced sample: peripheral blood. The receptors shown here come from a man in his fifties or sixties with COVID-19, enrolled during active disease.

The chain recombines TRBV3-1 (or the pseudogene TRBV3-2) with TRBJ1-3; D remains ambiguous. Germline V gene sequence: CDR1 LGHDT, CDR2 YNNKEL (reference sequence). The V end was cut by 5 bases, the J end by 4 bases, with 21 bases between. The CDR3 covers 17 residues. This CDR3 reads CASSTRLSTGPGNTIYF. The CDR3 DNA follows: TGTGCCAGCAGCACCCGCCTAAGTACGGGTCCCGGAAACACCATATATTTT.

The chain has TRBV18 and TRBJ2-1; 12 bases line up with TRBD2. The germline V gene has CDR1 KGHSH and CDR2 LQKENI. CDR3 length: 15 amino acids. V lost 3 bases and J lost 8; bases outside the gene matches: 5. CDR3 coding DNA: TGTGCCAGCTCACCTCCTAGCGGGGGGGCCGATGAGCAGTTCTTC. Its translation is CASSPPSGGADEQFF.

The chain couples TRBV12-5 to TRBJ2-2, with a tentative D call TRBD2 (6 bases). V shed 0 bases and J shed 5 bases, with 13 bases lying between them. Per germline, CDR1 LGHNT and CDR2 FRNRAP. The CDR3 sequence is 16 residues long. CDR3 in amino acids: CASGLVDPGETGELFF. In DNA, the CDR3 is TGTGCTAGTGGTTTGGTAGACCCGGGGGAGACCGGGGAGCTGTTTTTT.